This TCR beta chain was found in a study of T cell repertoires in cytomegalovirus infection. Study as a whole: TCR beta signatures that were public indicated CMV infection and matching HLA type.

Study-level points and caveats: CMV carriers with the relevant HLA were identified by cumulative public TCR beta family frequency. Clonotype analysis showed dominance of the ex vivo response by HLA-C-restricted CMV-specific TCR beta clonotypes.

TCRdb re-derived calls from the reads in MiXCR, one entry per CDR3 protein. This sample has about 830,000 distinct CDR3 sequences, with around a third found just once. With respect to this clonotype: What it binds is not known.

V shed 2 bases and J 0 bases; nucleotides not matched to a gene: 10. The CDR3 is 18 residues long. Germline-derived CDR1 and CDR2 are SEHNR and FQNEAQ (reference sequence). The source material was cultured CD8+ T cells from PBMCs, sampled from culture after CMV antigen stimulation. The rearrangement joins TRBV7-9 to TRBJ1-5, with 7 bases fitting TRBD1. This receptor was identified in a human donor in good health (CMV status not recorded). Some clones in this sample may be carry-over from other donors' samples. Here the CDR3 reads CASSLHLGGTDSNQPQHF. CDR3 nucleotide sequence: TGTGCCAGCAGCTTACACTTAGGGGGCACAGATAGCAATCAGCCCCAGCATTTT. Using reference TRBV7-9 and TRBJ1-5 for the parts outside the CDR3, the full variable domain is DTGVSQNPRHKITKRGQNVTFRCDPISEHNRLYWYRQTLGQGPEFLTYFQNEAQLEKSRLLSDRFSAERPKGSFSTLEIQRTEQGDSAMYLCASSLHLGGTDSNQPQHFGDGTRLSIL.